The clone carrying this T cell receptor (beta chain) was found a few times. Antigen: not known. The junction differs from germline at one of its ends, possibly a read error. This entry belongs to a study of post-analysis software for immune sequencing data. Study results and caveats: The five TRBV segments detected at higher frequency in patients than in controls included TRBV5-6, TRBV5-1 and TRBV20-1.

The germline V gene encodes CDR1 DFQATT and CDR2 SNEGSKA (reference sequence). The CDR3 is 13 residues long. Carried by the TCR beta cDNA libraries were unique molecular identifiers. TCRdb recomputed calls from the PCR reads with MiXCR, one row per CDR3 protein. The sample carries 400,000 to 500,000 distinct CDR3 sequences, roughly 38% recorded once. This clonotype was sampled from a girl aged 2-10 years with multiple sclerosis. Sequencing was performed on blood. The chain uses TRBV20-1 and TRBJ2-5, with TRBD2 as a possible D gene (6 bases). The tail of the sequence fits TRBJ2-7 better, so the J call may be wrong. The CDR3 loop is CSARVADSCEQYF. Written as DNA, the CDR3 is TGCAGTGCTAGAGTAGCGGACTCCTGCGAGCAGTACTTC.